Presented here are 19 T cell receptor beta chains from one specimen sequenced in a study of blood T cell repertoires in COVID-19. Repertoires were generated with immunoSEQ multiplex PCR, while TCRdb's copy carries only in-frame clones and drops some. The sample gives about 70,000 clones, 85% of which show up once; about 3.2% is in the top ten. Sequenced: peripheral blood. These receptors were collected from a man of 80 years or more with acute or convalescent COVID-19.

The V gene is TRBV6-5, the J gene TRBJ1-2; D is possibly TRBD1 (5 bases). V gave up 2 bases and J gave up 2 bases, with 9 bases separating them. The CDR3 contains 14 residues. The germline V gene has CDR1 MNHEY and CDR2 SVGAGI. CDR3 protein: CASSYRQLNYGYTF. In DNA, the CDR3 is TGTGCCAGCAGTTACAGACAGTTAAACTATGGCTACACCTTC.

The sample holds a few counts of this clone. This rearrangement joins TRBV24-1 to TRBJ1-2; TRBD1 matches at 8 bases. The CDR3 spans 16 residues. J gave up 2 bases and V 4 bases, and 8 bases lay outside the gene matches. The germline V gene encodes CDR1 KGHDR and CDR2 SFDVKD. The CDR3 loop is CATSESTGTGNYGYTF. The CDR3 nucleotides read TGTGCCACCAGTGAATCTACTGGGACAGGCAACTATGGCTACACCTTC.

The CDR3 region is CASSLDRTGTEAFF. DNA of the CDR3: TGTGCCAGCAGCTTAGACAGGACCGGCACTGAAGCTTTCTTT. The chain is built from TRBV7-2 and TRBJ1-1; weak D call: TRBD1 (5 bases). The CDR3 contains 14 residues. From germline, CDR1 is SGHTA and CDR2 FQGNSA. V was shortened by 1 base and J by 4 bases, with 10 bases between the two germline ends.

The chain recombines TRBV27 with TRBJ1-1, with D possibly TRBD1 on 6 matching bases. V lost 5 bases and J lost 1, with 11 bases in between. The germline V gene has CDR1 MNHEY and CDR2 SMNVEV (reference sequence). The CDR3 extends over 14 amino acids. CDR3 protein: CASSLRGSNTEAFF. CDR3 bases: TGTGCCAGCAGTCTCAGGGGCTCGAACACTGAAGCTTTCTTT.

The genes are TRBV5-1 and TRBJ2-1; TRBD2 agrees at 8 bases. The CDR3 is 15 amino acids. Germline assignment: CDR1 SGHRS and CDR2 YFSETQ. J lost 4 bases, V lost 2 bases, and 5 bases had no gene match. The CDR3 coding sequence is TGCGCCAGCAGCTTATCTAGCGGGTTTTACAATGAGCAGTTCTTC. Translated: CASSLSSGFYNEQFF.

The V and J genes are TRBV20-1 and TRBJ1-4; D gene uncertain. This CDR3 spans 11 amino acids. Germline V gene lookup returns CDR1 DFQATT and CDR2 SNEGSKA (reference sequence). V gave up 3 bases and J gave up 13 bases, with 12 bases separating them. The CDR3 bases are TGCAGTGCTAGGATGGGGAGTCCACTGTTTTTT. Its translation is CSARMGSPLFF.

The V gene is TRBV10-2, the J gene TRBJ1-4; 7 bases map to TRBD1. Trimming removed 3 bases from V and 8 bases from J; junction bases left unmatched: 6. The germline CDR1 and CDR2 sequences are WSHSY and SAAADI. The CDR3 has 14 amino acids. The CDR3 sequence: CASSDRGQPEKLFF. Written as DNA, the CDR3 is TGCGCCAGCAGTGACAGGGGACAGCCAGAAAAACTGTTTTTT.

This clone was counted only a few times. The CDR3 region has the DNA TGCAGTGCTAGGGGCCGGGGAGAGCAGTTCTTC. Translating gives CSARGRGEQFF. The chain couples TRBV20-1 to TRBJ2-1, with D possibly being TRBD2 (5 bases). CDR1 and CDR2 from the germline V gene are DFQATT and SNEGSKA (reference sequence). This CDR3 spans 11 amino acids. Deletions cut 3 bases from V and 10 bases from J, with 10 bases between.

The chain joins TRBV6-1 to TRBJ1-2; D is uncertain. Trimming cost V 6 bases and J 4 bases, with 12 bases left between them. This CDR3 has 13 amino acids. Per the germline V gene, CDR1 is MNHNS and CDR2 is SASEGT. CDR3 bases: TGTGCCAGCAGCCTAGTCAGTGCCTATGGCTACACCTTC. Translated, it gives CASSLVSAYGYTF.

CDR3 loop: CASSTILGGGTEAFF. Written as DNA, the CDR3 is TGTGCCAGTAGTACGATCCTGGGTGGCGGGACTGAAGCTTTCTTT. V is TRBV19 and J is TRBJ1-1; D unclear. The V gene's germline CDR1 is LNHDA and CDR2 SQIVND (reference sequence). The CDR3 totals 15 residues. V was trimmed by 4 bases and J by 5 bases, leaving 17 bases between them.

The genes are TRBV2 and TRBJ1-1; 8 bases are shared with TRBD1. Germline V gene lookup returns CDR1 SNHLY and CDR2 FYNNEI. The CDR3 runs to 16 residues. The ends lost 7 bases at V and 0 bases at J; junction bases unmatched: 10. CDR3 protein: CASTLLYRGMNTEAFF. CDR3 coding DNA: TGTGCCAGCACCCTCCTCTACAGGGGGATGAACACTGAAGCTTTCTTT.

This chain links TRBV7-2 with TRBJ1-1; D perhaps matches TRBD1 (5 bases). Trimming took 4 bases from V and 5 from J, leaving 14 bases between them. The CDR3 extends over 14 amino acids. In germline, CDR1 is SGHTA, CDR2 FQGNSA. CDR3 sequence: CASSSGPGETEAFF. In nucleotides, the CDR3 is TGTGCCAGCAGCTCAGGGCCGGGGGAGACTGAAGCTTTCTTT.

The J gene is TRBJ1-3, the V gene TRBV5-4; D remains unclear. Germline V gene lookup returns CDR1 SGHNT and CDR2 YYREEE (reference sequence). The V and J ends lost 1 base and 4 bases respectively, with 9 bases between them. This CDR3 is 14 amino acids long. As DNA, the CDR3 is TGTGCCAGCAGCTTGAGAGGCTCCGGAAACACCATATATTTT. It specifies CASSLRGSGNTIYF.

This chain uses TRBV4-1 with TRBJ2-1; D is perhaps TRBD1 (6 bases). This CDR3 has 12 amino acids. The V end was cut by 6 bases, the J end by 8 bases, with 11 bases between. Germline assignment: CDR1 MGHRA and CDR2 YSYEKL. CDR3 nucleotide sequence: TGCGCCAGCAGAACACAGGGCTATGAGCAGTTCTTC. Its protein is CASRTQGYEQFF.

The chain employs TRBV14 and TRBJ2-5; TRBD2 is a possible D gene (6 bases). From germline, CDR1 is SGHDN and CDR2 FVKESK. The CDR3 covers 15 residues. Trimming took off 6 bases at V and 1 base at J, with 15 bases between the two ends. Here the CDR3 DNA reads TGTGCCAGCAGGTCGCACGGGAGAATCCAAGAGACCCAGTACTTC. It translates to CASRSHGRIQETQYF.

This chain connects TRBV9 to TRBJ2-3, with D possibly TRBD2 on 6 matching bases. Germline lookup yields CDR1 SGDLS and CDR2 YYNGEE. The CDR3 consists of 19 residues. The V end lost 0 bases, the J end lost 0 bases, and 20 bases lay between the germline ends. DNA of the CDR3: TGTGCCAGCAGCGTAGGGCAGGCTAGCGTACGTTCTAGCACAGATACGCAGTATTTT. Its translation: CASSVGQASVRSSTDTQYF.

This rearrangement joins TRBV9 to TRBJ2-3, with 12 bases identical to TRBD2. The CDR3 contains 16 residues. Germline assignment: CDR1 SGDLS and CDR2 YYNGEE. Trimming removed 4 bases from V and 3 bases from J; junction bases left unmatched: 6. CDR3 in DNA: TGTGCCAGCAGCTTACCTAGCGGGAGGGGGACAGATACGCAGTATTTT. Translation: CASSLPSGRGTDTQYF.

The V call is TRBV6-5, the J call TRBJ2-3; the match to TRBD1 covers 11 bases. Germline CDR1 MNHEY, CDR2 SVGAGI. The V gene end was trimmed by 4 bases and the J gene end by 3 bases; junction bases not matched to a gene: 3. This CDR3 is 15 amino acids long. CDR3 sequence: CASSWGTGGTDTQYF. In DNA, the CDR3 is TGTGCCAGCAGTTGGGGGACAGGGGGGACAGATACGCAGTATTTT.

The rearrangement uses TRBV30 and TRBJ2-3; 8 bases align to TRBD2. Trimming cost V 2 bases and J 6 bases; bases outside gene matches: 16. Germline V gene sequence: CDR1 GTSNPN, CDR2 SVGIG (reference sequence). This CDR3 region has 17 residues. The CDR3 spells CAWSPSPGTRFRDTQYF. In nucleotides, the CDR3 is TGTGCCTGGAGTCCGTCGCCCGGGACTAGGTTCAGGGATACGCAGTATTTT.